This T cell receptor beta chain was recovered during a study of regulatory T cells in long-lasting Graves disease. Looking at the study overall: Persistent Graves' disease denoted over 5 years of antithyroid drugs plus positive TSH receptor antibodies. Study-wide results and limits: Reduced TCR diversity was observed in persistent Graves' patients versus newly diagnosed patients.

CDR3-region Arm-PCR and iRepertoire HTBI primers produced the TCR beta libraries. TCRdb fed the multiplex PCR reads into MiXCR, producing one record per CDR3 protein. The data contain about 340,000 distinct CDR3 sequences, around 19% of them seen just once; the ten biggest clones take up approximately 31%. The time point denotes: persistent/refractory GD, antithyroid drugs over 5 years with positive TRAb. After RNA was extracted from PBMCs, the TCR library was made from it. American Thyroid Association guidelines served as the basis for diagnosing Graves' disease. As collected, the peripheral blood samples measured nine milliliters each and went into EDTA tubes. This clonotype was detected a few times. The target antigen is unknown. Sequences were derived from peripheral blood mononuclear cells (PBMCs), sampled when the disease was refractory, from a patient treated with antithyroid drugs. This receptor was taken from a female donor with Graves disease.

CDR3 region: CASSFEGRNTEAFF. The CDR3 DNA sequence: TGCGCCAGCAGTTTCGAGGGTAGGAACACTGAAGCTTTCTTT. The J gene is TRBJ1-1, the V gene TRBV5-1, with D unclear. The V gene's germline CDR1 is SGHRS and CDR2 YFSETQ. V lost 5 bases and J lost 1, with 12 bases in between. The CDR3 covers 14 residues.